The clone carrying this T cell receptor (beta chain) showed up many times. Its antigen remains unknown. This CDR3 comprises 13 residues. V shed 4 bases, J shed 9 bases, and the junction held 4 bases outside the gene matches. The data originate from a study of T cells after posttransplantation cyclophosphamide. On the day of bone marrow donation, the related graft donor provided peripheral blood. The method was immunoSEQ multiplex PCR; TCRdb's version includes in-frame clones alone and lacks a portion of them. The sample holds 12,000 or so clones, and no clone turns up only once. Findings and limits, study-wide: Recipient CMV seropositivity and CMV reactivation strongly tracked TRB clonality. Blood and skin or GI T cell repertoires showed limited TRB overlap. Later blood repertoires were often dominated by clones from the donor CD8+ memory compartment.

Input material: PBMCs. This sequence joins TRBV12-3 or TRBV12-4 and TRBJ2-1, with TRBD1 identical over 9 bases. The TCR comes from a woman between 40 and 55 years old in good health, CMV-negative, and a related stem cell transplant donor. Here the CDR3 reads CASSSGQGGEQFF. In nucleotides, the CDR3 is TGTGCCAGCAGTTCGGGACAGGGTGGTGAGCAGTTCTTC.